This T cell receptor beta chain comes out of a study of T cells after somatic rescue of genetic block. The method was immunoSEQ multiplex PCR; TCRdb's version includes in-frame clones alone and lacks a portion of them. The table has more than 10,000 clones, roughly 73% seen once. The germline V and J ends were trimmed by 7 bases and 1 base, with 10 bases remaining between them. The CDR3 loop spans 14 amino acids. Germline V gene lookup returns CDR1 SNHLY and CDR2 FYNNEI. This clone qualifies as medium-sized. This clonotype was obtained from a boy between 10 and 17 years old. The specimen was peripheral blood mononuclear cells (PBMCs). V usage is TRBV2 and J usage is TRBJ1-4, with a tentative D call TRBD1 (5 bases). The CDR3 protein is CASMLQGTNEKLFF. The CDR3 bases are TGTGCCAGCATGTTGCAGGGAACTAATGAAAAACTGTTTTTT.